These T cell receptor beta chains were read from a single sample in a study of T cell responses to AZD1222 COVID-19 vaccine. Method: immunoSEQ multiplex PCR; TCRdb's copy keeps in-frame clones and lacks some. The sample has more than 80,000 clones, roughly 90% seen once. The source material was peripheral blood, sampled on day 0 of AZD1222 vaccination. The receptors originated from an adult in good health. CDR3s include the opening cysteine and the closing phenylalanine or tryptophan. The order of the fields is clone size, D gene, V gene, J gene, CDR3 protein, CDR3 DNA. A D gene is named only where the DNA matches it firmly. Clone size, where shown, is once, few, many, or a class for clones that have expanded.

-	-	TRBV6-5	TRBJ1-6	CASTRDRSNSPLHF	TGTGCCAGCACCAGGGACCGCTCTAATTCACCCCTCCACTTT
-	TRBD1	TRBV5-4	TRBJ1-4	CASSSQGAPNEKLFF	TGTGCCAGCAGCTCCCAGGGGGCACCTAATGAAAAACTGTTTTTT
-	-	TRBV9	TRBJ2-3	CASSGRQEAFTDTQYF	TGTGCCAGCAGCGGTAGACAGGAGGCTTTTACAGATACGCAGTATTTT
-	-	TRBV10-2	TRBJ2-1	CASSPDASYNEQFF	TGCGCCAGCAGTCCCGACGCCTCCTACAATGAGCAGTTCTTC
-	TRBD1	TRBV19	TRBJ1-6	CASSLLGTGSTPLHF	TGTGCCAGTAGTCTCCTCGGGACAGGCTCGACACCCCTCCACTTT
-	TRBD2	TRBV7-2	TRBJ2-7	CASSLEAGAYYEQYF	TGTGCCAGCAGCTTAGAAGCGGGGGCCTACTACGAGCAGTACTTC
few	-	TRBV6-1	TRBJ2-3	CASSEGGWTTDTQYF	TGTGCCAGCAGTGAAGGGGGTTGGACCACAGATACGCAGTATTTT
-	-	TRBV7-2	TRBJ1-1	CASSLRRDSEAFF	TGTGCCAGCAGCTTACGCAGGGATAGTGAAGCTTTCTTT
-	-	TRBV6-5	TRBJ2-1	CASSYGGEYRNEQFF	TGTGCCAGCAGTTATGGGGGTGAGTACCGCAATGAGCAGTTCTTC
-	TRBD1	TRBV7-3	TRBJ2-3	CASSLLQGTDTQYF	TGTGCCAGCAGCCTCTTACAGGGGACAGATACGCAGTATTTT
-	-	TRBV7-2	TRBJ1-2	CASSLSGVGYGYTF	TGTGCCAGCAGCTTATCTGGGGTAGGCTATGGCTACACCTTC
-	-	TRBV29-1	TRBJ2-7	CSVLLGDEQYF	TGCAGCGTGTTACTAGGGGACGAGCAGTACTTC
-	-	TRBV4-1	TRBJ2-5	CASSQGIGQETQYF	TGCGCCAGCAGCCAAGGGATAGGGCAAGAGACCCAGTACTTC
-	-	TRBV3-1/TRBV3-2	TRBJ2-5	CASSQGVNQETQYF	TGTGCCAGCAGCCAAGGGGTGAATCAAGAGACCCAGTACTTC
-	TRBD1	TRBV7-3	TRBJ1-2	CASSRDRGLGYTF	TGTGCCAGCAGCCGCGACAGGGGACTAGGCTACACCTTC
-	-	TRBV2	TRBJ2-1	CASIEGALRFF	TGTGCCAGCATTGAGGGAGCCCTCCGGTTCTTC
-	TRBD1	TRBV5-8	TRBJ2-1	CASSFRGRAYNEQFF	TGTGCCAGCAGCTTCAGGGGGCGGGCCTACAATGAGCAGTTCTTC
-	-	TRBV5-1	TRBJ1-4	CASSPEGSEKLFF	TGCGCCAGCAGCCCTGAGGGGAGTGAAAAACTGTTTTTT